The clone carrying this T cell receptor beta chain has just one count. The antigen is undetermined. The use of a sample-barcoded 5' primer and a J-beta primer mix characterized a second PCR of about 7 to 12 cycles. TCRdb called the 5' RACE reads again in MiXCR, with one record for every CDR3 protein. The sample has 700,000 or so distinct CDR3 sequences; 20% to 25% are singletons. Trimming pared 5 bases from V and 4 bases from J, leaving 9 bases between. CDR3 length: 12 amino acids. Germline V gene data show CDR1 as SGHRS and CDR2 as YFSETQ. This entry is derived from a study of blood T cells in healthy people across ages. General study points: It was the long-lived donors that had more naive CD4+ cells and higher diversity than aged donors.

Drawing of peripheral blood yielded 8.5 to 10 milliliters from each donor. The chain employs TRBV5-1 and TRBJ2-5; D not resolved. The clonotype was recovered from a man between 70 and 80 years old in good health. Sequenced: blood. In DNA, the CDR3 is TGCGCCAGCAGTCATGAACGAGAGACCCAGTACTTC. Translated: CASSHERETQYF.